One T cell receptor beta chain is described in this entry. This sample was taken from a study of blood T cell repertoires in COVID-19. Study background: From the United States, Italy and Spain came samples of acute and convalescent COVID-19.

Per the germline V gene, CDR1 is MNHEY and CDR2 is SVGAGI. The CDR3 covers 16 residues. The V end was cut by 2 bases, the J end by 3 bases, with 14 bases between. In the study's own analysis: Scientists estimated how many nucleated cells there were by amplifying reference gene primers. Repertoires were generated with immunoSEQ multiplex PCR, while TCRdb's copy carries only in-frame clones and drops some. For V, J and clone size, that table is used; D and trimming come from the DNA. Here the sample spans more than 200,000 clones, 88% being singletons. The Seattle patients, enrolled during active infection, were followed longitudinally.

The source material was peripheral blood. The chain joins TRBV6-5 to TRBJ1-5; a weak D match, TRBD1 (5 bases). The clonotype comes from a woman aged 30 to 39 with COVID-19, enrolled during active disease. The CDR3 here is CASSYDWTPYNQPQHF. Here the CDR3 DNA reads TGTGCCAGCAGTTACGATTGGACACCATACAATCAGCCCCAGCATTTT.